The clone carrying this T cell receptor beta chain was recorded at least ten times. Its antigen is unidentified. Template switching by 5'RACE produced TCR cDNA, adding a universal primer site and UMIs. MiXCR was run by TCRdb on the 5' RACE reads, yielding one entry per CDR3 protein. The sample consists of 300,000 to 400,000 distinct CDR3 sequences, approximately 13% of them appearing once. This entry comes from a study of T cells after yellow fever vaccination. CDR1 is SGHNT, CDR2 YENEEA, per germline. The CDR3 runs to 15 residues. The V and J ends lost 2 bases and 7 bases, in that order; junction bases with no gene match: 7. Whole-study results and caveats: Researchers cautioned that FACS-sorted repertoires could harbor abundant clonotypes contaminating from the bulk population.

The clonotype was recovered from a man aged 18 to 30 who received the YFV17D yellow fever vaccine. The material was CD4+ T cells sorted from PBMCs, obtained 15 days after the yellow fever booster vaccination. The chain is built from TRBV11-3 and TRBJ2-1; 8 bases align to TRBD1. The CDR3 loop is CASSLHRGSGNEQFF. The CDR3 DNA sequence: TGTGCCAGCAGCTTACACAGGGGGTCTGGGAATGAGCAGTTCTTC.